This TCR beta chain was obtained from a study of blood T cell repertoires in COVID-19 (dated by TCRdb to 2018 to 2021). As for the study more broadly: Collaborator samples came from the United States, Italy and Spain and covered acute and convalescent phases of COVID-19. The repertoires were released in a freely available public database intended as a resource for research on the immune response to SARS-CoV-2. Where available, HLA class I and class II types were taken from metadata supplied by the sample provider and were not determined by assay-based typing. Nearly every sample came with metadata listing a de-identified subject ID, COVID-19 status, age in years and sex. Deeply sampled blood TCRbeta repertoires from subjects exposed to, actively infected with, or recovered from COVID-19 were included in the dataset. The material from the prospective study consisted of cDNA or gDNA derived from T cells, B-cell-depleted T cells, or PBMCs. The samples were drawn from the first 160 participants of the ongoing ImmuneRACE study and from about 1,200 subjects provided by 6 global collaborators.

On this clone itself: Its antigen remains undetermined. Base qualities are not at hand, and no much larger clone is one base apart.

Paper-wide results and their limitations: How much clinical and demographic metadata was included differed by source and by participant, and the metadata was provided uncurated.

The immunoSEQ Assay, a bias-controlled multiplex PCR, was used to amplify TCRbeta CDR3 regions from genomic DNA. For the original study's pipeline: The number of nucleated cells in each sample was estimated from the amplification of reference gene primers within the assay. To quantify the absolute abundance of each unique TCRbeta CDR3 rearrangement, sequence reads were collapsed and filtered. For each sample, productive Simpson clonality was calculated by taking the square root of Simpson's diversity index across productive rearrangements. The source is immuneACCESS, and TCRdb retained only in-frame sequences with V and J called. Part of the clones is not carried over; for the studies checked, unresolved V genes explain less than half of this, and the remainder is unexplained. The DNA gave D and trimming, while V, J and clone size come from that table. The sample has fewer than 500,000 clones on record, 75% to 90% of them singletons. Jointly, the top ten make up approximately 4.5% of the sample.

CDR1 and CDR2 are read off the germline V gene as MNHEY and SVGAGI. Measured from the cysteine to the phenylalanine, the CDR3 is 14 residues long. Only CDR3 DNA is held: 42 bases, read in frame from base 1. Deletion took 6 bases off V and 7 bases off J, with a span of 16 bases between the germline ends. Whole blood was collected in K2EDTA tubes by collaborating institutions according to the institutions' own protocols. For TCRbeta analysis, collaborators shipped samples as frozen whole blood, isolated PBMCs, or DNA extracted from either of those sample types. Material for sequencing was peripheral blood. This receptor was taken from a woman in her 30s with acute or convalescent COVID-19. The chain is assembled from TRBV6-5 and TRBJ1-5; TRBD1 is a weak D gene call, 5 bases matching. The base sequence is TGTGCCAGCAGACCCTTGGGGGGACGGCAGCCCCAGCATTTT. Its translation reads: CASRPLGGRQPQHF.